Listed here are 9 T cell receptor beta chains from one sample, sequenced in a study of cytomegalovirus exposure and HLA in healthy donors. PCR employed 60 Vbeta and 13 Jbeta primers. Sequencing was performed with immunoSEQ multiplex PCR; in TCRdb, only in-frame clones are kept and a portion is missing. The table records 150,000 or so clones, roughly 70% of them present only once. The sequencing input was PBMCs. The receptors stem from a girl aged 5-17 years in good health and CMV-seronegative.

V gene TRBV27 combines with J gene TRBJ1-5; D not resolved. This CDR3 comprises 17 residues. Germline V lookup: CDR1 MNHEY, CDR2 SMNVEV (reference sequence). The ends were cut back, 2 bases at V and 6 bases at J, with 20 bases in the middle. CDR3 sequence (DNA): TGTGCCAGCAGTTTACTTCGCCCTACTGAGGTCACTCAGCCCCAGCATTTT. The encoded protein is CASSLLRPTEVTQPQHF.

This clone came up a few times. The chain employs TRBV5-1 and TRBJ2-7; a possible D gene is TRBD2 (5 bases). CDR3 size: 15 residues. Germline V gene data show CDR1 as SGHRS and CDR2 as YFSETQ. Trimming shortened V by 4 bases and J by 6 bases, and 20 bases separated the two germline ends. The CDR3 reads CASSTESGNPREQYF. The CDR3 bases are TGCGCCAGCAGCACCGAATCCGGGAACCCGCGCGAGCAGTACTTC.

This chain joins TRBV14 and TRBJ1-1; maybe TRBD1 (5 bases). The germline V gene encodes CDR1 SGHDN and CDR2 FVKESK. CDR3 size: 13 residues. V lost 0 bases to trimming and J lost 10 bases, with 12 bases between them. This CDR3 reads CASSQDQGFGAFF. The CDR3 region has the DNA TGTGCCAGCAGCCAAGATCAGGGCTTTGGAGCTTTCTTT.

The chain recombines TRBV5-1 with TRBJ2-7; TRBD2 might be the D (6 bases). The V and J ends lost 6 bases and 2 bases respectively, with 18 bases between them. The CDR3 is 15 residues long. Germline V lookup: CDR1 SGHRS, CDR2 YFSETQ. The CDR3 bases are TGCGCCAGCAAAACTTCTTCCGGGACTCCCTACGAGCAGTACTTC. As protein: CASKTSSGTPYEQYF. Full variable domain (rest looked up from reference TRBV5-1 and TRBJ2-7): KAGVTQTPRYLIKTRGQQVTLSCSPISGHRSVSWYQQTPGQGLQFLFEYFSETQRNKGNFPGRFSGRQFSNSRSEMNVSTLELGDSALYLCASKTSSGTPYEQYFGPGTRLTVT.

The chain has TRBV14 and TRBJ1-2, with D unresolved. Trimming shortened V by 0 bases and J by 3 bases, and 8 bases separated the two germline ends. Per the germline V gene, CDR1 is SGHDN and CDR2 is FVKESK. The CDR3 runs 14 residues. The chain's CDR3 is CASSQELLDYGYTF. Here the CDR3 DNA reads TGTGCCAGCAGCCAAGAGTTGCTAGACTATGGCTACACCTTC.

This rearrangement joins TRBV9 to TRBJ2-7; D may be TRBD1 (6 bases). This CDR3 is built from 13 residues. Trimming cost V 2 bases and J 2 bases, with 8 bases left between them. Germline CDR1 and CDR2: SGDLS and YYNGEE. DNA for the CDR3: TGTGCCAGCAGCGTGGACAGAACCTACGAGCAGTACTTC. Amino acids: CASSVDRTYEQYF. Full variable domain (remainder filled in from reference TRBV9 and TRBJ2-7): DSGVTQTPKHLITATGQRVTLRCSPRSGDLSVYWYQQSLDQGLQFLIQYYNGEERAKGNILERFSAQQFPDLHSELNLSSLELGDSALYFCASSVDRTYEQYFGPGTRLTVT.

This chain links TRBV27 with TRBJ2-1; TRBD2 agrees at 9 bases. The V segment lost 8 bases and the J segment 2 bases; nucleotides outside the gene matches: 10. The CDR3 consists of 16 residues. Per germline, CDR1 MNHEY and CDR2 SMNVEV (reference sequence). Here the CDR3 reads CASRLSGGEAYNEQFF. DNA of the CDR3: TGTGCCAGCCGCCTTAGCGGGGGAGAGGCCTACAATGAGCAGTTCTTC.

The chain has TRBV13 and TRBJ2-2; D remains unclear. This CDR3 contains 15 residues. V lost 1 base and J lost 4, with 10 bases in between. Germline loops: CDR1 PRHDT, CDR2 FYEKMQ (reference sequence). CDR3 coding DNA: TGTGCCAGCAGCTTAGAGAACTCGGTCACCGGGGAGCTGTTTTTT. Residues: CASSLENSVTGELFF.

The rearrangement links TRBV5-1 to TRBJ2-3; 12 nucleotides line up with TRBD2. The trim removed 4 bases at V and 2 bases at J, leaving 8 bases unmatched. Germline loops: CDR1 SGHRS, CDR2 YFSETQ. This CDR3 has 17 amino acids. The CDR3 DNA is TGCGCCAGCAGCCAGCTAGCGGGGGGGCCATCCACAGATACGCAGTATTTT. This sequence encodes CASSQLAGGPSTDTQYF.